The rows below give T cell receptor beta chains drawn from one sample of a study of T cell changes during pregnancy in multiple sclerosis. The method was immunoSEQ multiplex PCR; TCRdb's version includes in-frame clones alone and lacks a portion of them. The sample includes tens of thousands of clones, 93% of them seen just once. The starting material was peripheral blood, obtained in the second trimester of pregnancy. The receptor set was obtained from a female donor with multiple sclerosis, enrolled in a pregnancy study. The CDR3 runs from the conserved cysteine through the conserved F or W. A D gene is named only where the DNA matches it firmly. The size of a clone is reported for some rows only, either as once, few or many, or as a class for expanded clones.

clone_size | d_call | j_call | v_call | cdr3_nt | cdr3_aa
NA | TRBD1 | TRBJ1-1 | TRBV7-2 | TGTGCCAGCAGCTCAGGGAACAGGGGCCTGGGGTCTTTCTTT | CASSSGNRGLGSFF
NA | TRBD1 | TRBJ2-4 | TRBV19 | TGTGCCAGTAGTATTGGTCATGGGACAGGCAAAAACATTCAGTACTTC | CASSIGHGTGKNIQYF
once | TRBD2 | TRBJ2-5 | TRBV10-3 | TGTGCCATCAGCGGGGGGGCCGCGGGAGTAACACAAGAGACCCAGTACTTC | CAISGGAAGVTQETQYF
NA | NA | TRBJ1-5 | TRBV18 | TGTGCCAGCTCACCACCGGCAAGCAATCAGCCCCAGCATTTT | CASSPPASNQPQHF
once | TRBD1 | TRBJ2-2 | TRBV19 | TGTGCCAGTCGACAGGGCCAACGCCCGAACACCGGGGAGCTGTTTTTT | CASRQGQRPNTGELFF
NA | NA | TRBJ1-3 | TRBV5-4 | TGTGCCAGCAGCATAAATACAGGGTTCTCTGGAAACACCATATATTTT | CASSINTGFSGNTIYF
NA | NA | TRBJ2-7 | TRBV28 | TGTGCCAGCAGCCGGGACGGAGGGACCTACGAGCAGTACTTC | CASSRDGGTYEQYF
NA | TRBD1 | TRBJ2-7 | TRBV5-1 | TGCGCCAGCAGCTTGGAGGGTGTTTGGGACAGGGGAAAAGAGCAGTACTTC | CASSLEGVWDRGKEQYF
NA | TRBD1 | TRBJ2-3 | TRBV29-1 | TGCAGCGTTGCAGGGGGCCCCACAGATACGCAGTATTTT | CSVAGGPTDTQYF
NA | NA | TRBJ2-1 | TRBV2 | TGTGCCAGCAGTGTATTTTCGGGGTCCTACAATGAGCAGTTCTTC | CASSVFSGSYNEQFF
NA | NA | TRBJ1-2 | TRBV14 | TGTGCCAGCAGCCGTGCGATATTAAACTATGGCTACACCTTC | CASSRAILNYGYTF
NA | NA | TRBJ2-7 | TRBV5-5 | TGTGCCAGCAGCGGCCCGTACGAGCAGTACTTC | CASSGPYEQYF
NA | NA | TRBJ2-1 | TRBV7-7 | TGTGCTAGCAGCTTGTCAGGGCGGACCAATGAGCAGTTCTTC | CASSLSGRTNEQFF
NA | TRBD2 | TRBJ2-1 | TRBV11-1 | TGTGCCAGCAGCTTAACGGGACTAGCGGGGGGGCAGGGCTACAATGAGCAGTTCTTC | CASSLTGLAGGQGYNEQFF
NA | NA | TRBJ2-3 | TRBV7-8 | TGTGCCAGCAGCTTAATTGAAAGCGACGGCACAGATACGCAGTATTTT | CASSLIESDGTDTQYF
NA | TRBD1 | TRBJ1-2 | TRBV18 | TGTGCCAGCTCAGGGACAGGACGTGGCTACACCTTC | CASSGTGRGYTF
NA | NA | TRBJ2-1 | TRBV7-9 | TGTGCCAGCAGCTTAGCGCTCCTCGCGTCCTACAATGAGCAGTTCTTC | CASSLALLASYNEQFF
NA | NA | TRBJ1-5 | TRBV7-8 | TGTGCCAGCAGCAGCCGACTCGTGGGCAATCAGCCCCAGCATTTT | CASSSRLVGNQPQHF
NA | TRBD2 | TRBJ2-7 | TRBV11-2 | TGTGCCAGCAGCTTAGGGGCGGGAGGCTACGAGCAGTACTTC | CASSLGAGGYEQYF
NA | TRBD2 | TRBJ2-7 | TRBV11-2 | TGTGCCAGCAACGGACTAGCGGGGGTCTACGAGCAGTACTTC | CASNGLAGVYEQYF
NA | NA | TRBJ1-1 | TRBV19 | TGTGCCAGTAGTATTAGCATTAACACTGAAGCTTTCTTT | CASSISINTEAFF
NA | NA | TRBJ1-1 | TRBV6-6 | TGTGCCAGCAGCCTAGACAGCTTTGAAGCTTTCTTT | CASSLDSFEAFF
NA | TRBD1 | TRBJ1-1 | TRBV19 | TGTGCCAGTAGTATGTTGACAGGGAGCGTACGCACTGAAGCTTTCTTT | CASSMLTGSVRTEAFF
NA | NA | TRBJ1-6 | TRBV2 | TGTGCCAGCGCCAGGGAAATTGGCTATAATTCACCCCTCCACTTT | CASAREIGYNSPLHF
NA | NA | TRBJ2-2 | TRBV27 | TGTGCCAGCAGTTTGCTAGGGGGAAGAGTAGGGACCGGGGAGCTGTTTTTT | CASSLLGGRVGTGELFF
NA | NA | TRBJ1-2 | TRBV19 | TGTGCCAGTAGTAGTGGACAATTCTATGGCTACACCTTC | CASSSGQFYGYTF
NA | NA | TRBJ2-3 | TRBV7-2 | TGTGCCAGCAGCTACGGGTTCACAGATACGCAGTATTTT | CASSYGFTDTQYF
NA | TRBD1 | TRBJ1-6 | TRBV5-6 | TGTGCCAGCAGCTCACCTTGGACAGGGGTGAGACTCCACTTT | CASSSPWTGVRLHF
NA | NA | TRBJ1-1 | TRBV14 | TGTGCCAGCAGCTATGGACTGTTGGGGACTGAAGCTTTCTTT | CASSYGLLGTEAFF
NA | NA | TRBJ1-5 | TRBV7-9 | TGTGCCAGCAGCTTAGCAGGGAGTCAGCCCCAGCATTTT | CASSLAGSQPQHF
once | NA | TRBJ2-5 | TRBV7-9 | TGTGCCAGCAGCCTAAGACTGGACCAAGAGACCCAGTACTTC | CASSLRLDQETQYF
once | TRBD1 | TRBJ1-5 | TRBV12-5 | TGTGCTAGTGGTTTGGTACTAAAGAACCGGGACAGTGGCCCTTATAGCAATCAGCCCCAGCATTTT | CASGLVLKNRDSGPYSNQPQHF